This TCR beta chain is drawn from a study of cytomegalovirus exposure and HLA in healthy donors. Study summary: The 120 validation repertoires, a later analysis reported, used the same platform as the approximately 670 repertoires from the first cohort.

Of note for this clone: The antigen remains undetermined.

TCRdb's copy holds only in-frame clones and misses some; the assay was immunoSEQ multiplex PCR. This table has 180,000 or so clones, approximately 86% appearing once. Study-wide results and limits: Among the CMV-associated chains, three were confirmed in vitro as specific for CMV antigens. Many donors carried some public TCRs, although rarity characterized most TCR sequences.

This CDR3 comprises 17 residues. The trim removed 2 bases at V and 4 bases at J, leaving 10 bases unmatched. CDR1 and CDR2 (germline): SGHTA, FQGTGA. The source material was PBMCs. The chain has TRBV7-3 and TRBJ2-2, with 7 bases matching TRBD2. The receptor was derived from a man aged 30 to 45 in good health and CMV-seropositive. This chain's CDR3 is CASSLVGGGPTTGELFF. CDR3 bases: TGTGCCAGCAGCTTAGTTGGGGGAGGGCCGACCACCGGGGAGCTGTTTTTT.